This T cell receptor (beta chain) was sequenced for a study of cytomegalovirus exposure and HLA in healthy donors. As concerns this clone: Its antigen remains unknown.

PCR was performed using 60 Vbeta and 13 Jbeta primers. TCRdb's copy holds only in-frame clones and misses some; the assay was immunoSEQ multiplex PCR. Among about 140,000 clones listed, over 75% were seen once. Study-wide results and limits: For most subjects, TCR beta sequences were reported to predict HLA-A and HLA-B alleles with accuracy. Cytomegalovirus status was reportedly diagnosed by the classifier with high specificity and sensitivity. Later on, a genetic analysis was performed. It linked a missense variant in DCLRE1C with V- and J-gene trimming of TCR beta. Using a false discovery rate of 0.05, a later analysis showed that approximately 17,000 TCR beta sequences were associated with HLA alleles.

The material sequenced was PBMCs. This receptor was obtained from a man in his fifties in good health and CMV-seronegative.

Here the CDR3 reads CASSSGSDNYGYTF. CDR3 DNA sequence: TGCGCCAGCAGCTCGGGTAGCGATAACTATGGCTACACCTTC. The chain carries TRBV5-1 and TRBJ1-2, with unresolved D. CDR3 size: 14 residues. V lost 3 bases, J lost 1 base, and 10 bases lay in between. Germline CDR1 reads SGHRS; CDR2 reads YFSETQ.